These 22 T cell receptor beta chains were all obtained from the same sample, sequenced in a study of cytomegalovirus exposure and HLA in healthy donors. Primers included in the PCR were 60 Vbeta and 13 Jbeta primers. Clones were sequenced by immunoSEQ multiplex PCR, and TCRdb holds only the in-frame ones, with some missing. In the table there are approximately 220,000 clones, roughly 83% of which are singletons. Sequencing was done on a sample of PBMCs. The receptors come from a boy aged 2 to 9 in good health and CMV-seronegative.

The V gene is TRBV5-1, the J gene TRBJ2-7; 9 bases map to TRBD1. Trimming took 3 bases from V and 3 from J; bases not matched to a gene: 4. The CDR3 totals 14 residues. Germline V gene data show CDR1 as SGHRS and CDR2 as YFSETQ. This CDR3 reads CASSSTTGGYEQYF. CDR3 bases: TGCGCCAGCAGCTCGACGACAGGGGGCTACGAGCAGTACTTC.

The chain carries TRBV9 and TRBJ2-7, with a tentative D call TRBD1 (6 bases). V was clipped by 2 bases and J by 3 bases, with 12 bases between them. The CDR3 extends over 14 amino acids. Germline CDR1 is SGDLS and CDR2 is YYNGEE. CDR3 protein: CASSVRQDFYEQYF. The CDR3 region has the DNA TGTGCCAGCAGCGTGAGACAGGACTTCTACGAGCAGTACTTC.

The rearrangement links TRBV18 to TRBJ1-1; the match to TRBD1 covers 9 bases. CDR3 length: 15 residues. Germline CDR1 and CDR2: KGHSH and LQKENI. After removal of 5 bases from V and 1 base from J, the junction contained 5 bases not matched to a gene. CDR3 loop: CASSGRTGANTEAFF. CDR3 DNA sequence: TGTGCCAGCTCAGGGAGGACAGGGGCGAACACTGAAGCTTTCTTT.

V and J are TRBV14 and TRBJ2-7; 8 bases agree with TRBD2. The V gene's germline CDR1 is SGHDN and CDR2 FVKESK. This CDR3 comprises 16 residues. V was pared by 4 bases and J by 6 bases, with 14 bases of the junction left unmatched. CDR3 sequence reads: CASSPSKGRGASEQYF. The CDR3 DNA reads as TGTGCCAGCAGCCCCTCCAAGGGGCGGGGGGCCAGCGAGCAGTACTTC.

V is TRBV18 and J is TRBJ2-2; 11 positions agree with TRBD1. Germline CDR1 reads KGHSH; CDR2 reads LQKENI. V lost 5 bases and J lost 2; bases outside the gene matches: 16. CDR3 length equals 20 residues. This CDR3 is CASSLPGQGDHLFNTGELFF. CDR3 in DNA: TGTGCCAGCTCATTGCCGGGACAGGGGGACCACCTTTTTAACACCGGGGAGCTGTTTTTT.

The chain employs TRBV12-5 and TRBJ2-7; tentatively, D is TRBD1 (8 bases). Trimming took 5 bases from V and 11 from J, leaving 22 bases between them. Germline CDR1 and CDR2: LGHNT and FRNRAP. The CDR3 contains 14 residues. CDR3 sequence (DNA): TGTGCTAGTGGTCCCGGACAGGGTCTAGCGGTGGAGTACTTC. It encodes CASGPGQGLAVEYF.

This chain's CDR3 is CASSEGGPQPQHF. CDR3 nucleotides: TGTGCCAGCAGTGAAGGGGGCCCTCAGCCCCAGCATTTT. This rearrangement joins TRBV6-5 to TRBJ1-5; 7 positions agree with TRBD1. V trimming: 5 bases; J trimming: 6 bases; junction bases outside the gene matches: 4. The CDR3 is 13 amino acids. Germline CDR1 and CDR2: MNHEY and SVGAGI.

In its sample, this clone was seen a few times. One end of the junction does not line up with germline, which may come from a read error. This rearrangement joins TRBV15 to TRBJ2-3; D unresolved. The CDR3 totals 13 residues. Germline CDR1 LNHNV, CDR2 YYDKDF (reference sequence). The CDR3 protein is CAASDLQANTQYF. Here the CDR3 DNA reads TGTGCCGCCAGCGACCTCCAGGCCAATACGCAGTATTTT.

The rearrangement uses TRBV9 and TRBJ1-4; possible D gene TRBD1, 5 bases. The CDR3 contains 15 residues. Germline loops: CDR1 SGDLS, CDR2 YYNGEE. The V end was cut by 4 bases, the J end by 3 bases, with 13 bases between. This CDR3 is CASSPHAGANEKLFF. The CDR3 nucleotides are TGTGCCAGCAGCCCCCATGCGGGGGCTAATGAAAAACTGTTTTTT.

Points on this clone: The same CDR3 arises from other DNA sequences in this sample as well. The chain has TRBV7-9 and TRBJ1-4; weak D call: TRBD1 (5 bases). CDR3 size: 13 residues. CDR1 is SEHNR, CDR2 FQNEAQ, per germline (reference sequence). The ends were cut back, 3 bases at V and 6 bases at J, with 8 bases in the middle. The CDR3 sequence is CASSLGGDEKLFF. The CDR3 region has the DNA TGTGCCAGCAGCTTGGGGGGGGATGAAAAACTGTTTTTT.

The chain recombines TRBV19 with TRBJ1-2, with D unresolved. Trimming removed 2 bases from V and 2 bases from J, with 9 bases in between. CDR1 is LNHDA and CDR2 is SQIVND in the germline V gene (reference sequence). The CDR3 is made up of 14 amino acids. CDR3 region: CASSIPTTNYGYTF. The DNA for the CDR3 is TGTGCCAGTAGTATACCAACAACAAACTATGGCTACACCTTC.

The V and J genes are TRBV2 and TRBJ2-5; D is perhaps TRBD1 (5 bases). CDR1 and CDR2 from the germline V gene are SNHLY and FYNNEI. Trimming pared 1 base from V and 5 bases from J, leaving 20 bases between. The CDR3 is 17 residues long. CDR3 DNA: TGTGCCAGCAGTGAAGTTAAGACAGCCCTCCCGCGGGAGACCCAGTACTTC. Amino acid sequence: CASSEVKTALPRETQYF.

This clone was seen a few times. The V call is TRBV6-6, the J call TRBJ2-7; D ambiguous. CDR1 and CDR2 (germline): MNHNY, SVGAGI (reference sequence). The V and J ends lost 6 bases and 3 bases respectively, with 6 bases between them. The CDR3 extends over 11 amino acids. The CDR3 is CASRYRYEQYF. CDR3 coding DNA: TGTGCCAGCAGGTACCGCTACGAGCAGTACTTC.

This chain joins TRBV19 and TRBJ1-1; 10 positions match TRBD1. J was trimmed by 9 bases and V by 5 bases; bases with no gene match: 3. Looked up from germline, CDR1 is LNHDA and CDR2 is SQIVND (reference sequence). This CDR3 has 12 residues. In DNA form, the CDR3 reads TGTGCCAGTAGTGACAGGGGGCTAAAAGCTTTCTTT. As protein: CASSDRGLKAFF.

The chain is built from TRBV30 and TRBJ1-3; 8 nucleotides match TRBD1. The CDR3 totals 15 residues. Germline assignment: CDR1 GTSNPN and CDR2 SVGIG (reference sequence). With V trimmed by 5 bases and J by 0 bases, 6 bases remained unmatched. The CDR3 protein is CAWDFTGGSGNTIYF. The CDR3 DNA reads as TGTGCCTGGGATTTTACAGGGGGCTCTGGAAACACCATATATTTT.

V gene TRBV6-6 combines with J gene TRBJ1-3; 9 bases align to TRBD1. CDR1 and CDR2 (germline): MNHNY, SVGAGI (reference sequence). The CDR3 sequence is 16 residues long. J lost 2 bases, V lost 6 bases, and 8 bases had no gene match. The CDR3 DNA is TGTGCCAGCAGAGATTCGGACAGGGGCGCTGGAAACACCATATATTTT. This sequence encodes CASRDSDRGAGNTIYF.

The DNA for the CDR3 is TGTGCCATCAGTAGACACTCGAACACTGAAGCTTTCTTT. Encoded protein: CAISRHSNTEAFF. This chain joins TRBV10-3 and TRBJ1-1; D gene uncertain. This CDR3 is 13 amino acids long. The V gene lost 5 bases and the J gene lost 1 base, with 8 bases spanning the gap. The germline V gene has CDR1 ENHRY and CDR2 SYGVKD.

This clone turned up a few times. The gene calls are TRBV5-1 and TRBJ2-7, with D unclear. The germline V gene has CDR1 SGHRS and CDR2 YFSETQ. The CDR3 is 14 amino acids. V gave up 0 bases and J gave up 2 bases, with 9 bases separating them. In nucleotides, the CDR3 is TGCGCCAGCAGCTTGGATGCACCTACCTACGAGCAGTACTTC. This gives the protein CASSLDAPTYEQYF. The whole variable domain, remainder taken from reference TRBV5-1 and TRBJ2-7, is KAGVTQTPRYLIKTRGQQVTLSCSPISGHRSVSWYQQTPGQGLQFLFEYFSETQRNKGNFPGRFSGRQFSNSRSEMNVSTLELGDSALYLCASSLDAPTYEQYFGPGTRLTVT.

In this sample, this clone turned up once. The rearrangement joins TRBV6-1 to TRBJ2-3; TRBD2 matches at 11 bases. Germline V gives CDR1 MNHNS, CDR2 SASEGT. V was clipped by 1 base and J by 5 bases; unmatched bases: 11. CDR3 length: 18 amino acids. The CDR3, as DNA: TGTGCCAGCAGTGAAGTTTGGACTAGCGGGTCCCGGAAAGATACGCAGTATTTT. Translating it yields CASSEVWTSGSRKDTQYF.

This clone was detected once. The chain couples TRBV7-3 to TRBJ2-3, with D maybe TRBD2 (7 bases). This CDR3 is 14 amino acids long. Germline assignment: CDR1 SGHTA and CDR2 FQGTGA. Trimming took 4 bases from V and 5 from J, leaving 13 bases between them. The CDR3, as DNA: TGTGCCAGCAGCTCGGGGGGCCTTGGAGATACGCAGTATTTT. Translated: CASSSGGLGDTQYF.

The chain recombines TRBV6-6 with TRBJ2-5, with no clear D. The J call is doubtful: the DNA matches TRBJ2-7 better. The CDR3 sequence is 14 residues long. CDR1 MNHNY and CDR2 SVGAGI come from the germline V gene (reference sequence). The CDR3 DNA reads TGTGCCAGCAGCACAGCCTCAAAACCTTACGAGCAGTACTTC. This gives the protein CASSTASKPYEQYF.

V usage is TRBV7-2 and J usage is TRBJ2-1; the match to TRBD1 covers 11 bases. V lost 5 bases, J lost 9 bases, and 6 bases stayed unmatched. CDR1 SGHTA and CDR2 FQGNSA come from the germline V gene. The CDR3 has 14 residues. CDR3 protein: CASSPRTGGLEQFF. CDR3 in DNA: TGTGCCAGCAGCCCCCGGACAGGGGGCCTTGAGCAGTTCTTC.